The T cell receptor beta chain under discussion was sequenced for a study of T cells in Graves' hyperthyroidism and ophthalmopathy. TCR beta CDR3 region amplification was performed from RNA transcripts. The HTBI primer set was used in a first-round RT-PCR of the TCR CDR3. TCRdb re-called the multiplex PCR reads through MiXCR, storing one row per CDR3 protein. The sample holds fewer than 750,000 distinct CDR3 sequences, under 15% seen once. The study's findings and limits: Among clonotypes expanded in thyroid above 0.001, most were also found in blood.

For this clonotype: What it binds is not known.

Patients were excluded because of uncontrolled infection, other autoimmune disease, pregnancy or lactation. Together with thyroid ultrasound, orbital computed tomography, serum thyroxine and TRAb, clinical symptoms were used for diagnoses. This CDR3 comprises 15 residues. Unmatched junction bases numbered 13, after V lost 8 bases and J lost 7 bases. V usage is TRBV12-3 or TRBV12-4 and J usage is TRBJ2-2; 7 nucleotides agree with TRBD1. The receptor's source is a woman aged 40-49 years with Graves' ophthalmopathy. The sequenced material came from blood. Written as DNA, the CDR3 is TGTGCCAGCGGCAAAGAGGGGGCGATTTACGGGGAGCTGTTTTTT. This codes for CASGKEGAIYGELFF.